A selection of T cell receptor beta chains follows, all from one sample in a study of T cell responses to AZD1222 COVID-19 vaccine. Profiled with immunoSEQ multiplex PCR; TCRdb holds only in-frame clones, not every one. Seen here are approximately 98,000 clones, 86% observed once, and the top ten hold approximately 3.3%. Sequencing was performed on peripheral blood, taken on day 0 of AZD1222 vaccination. The receptors were gathered from an adult in good health. CDR3s include the opening cysteine and the closing phenylalanine or tryptophan. The D gene is left open where the match is weak. Rows may omit the clone size; those that give it use once, few, many or a size class.

J gene,V gene,D gene,clone size,CDR3 protein,CDR3 DNA
TRBJ2-7,TRBV7-6,TRBD1,-,CASSSRTGSYYEQYF,TGTGCCAGCAGCTCCCGGACAGGAAGTTATTACGAGCAGTACTTC
TRBJ1-2,TRBV5-1,TRBD1,once,CASSLAPGQGFISGYTF,TGCGCCAGCAGCTTGGCTCCGGGACAGGGTTTTATTTCGGGCTACACCTTC
TRBJ2-7,TRBV27,-,-,CASSLLQDYEQYF,TGTGCCAGCAGTTTATTACAAGACTACGAGCAGTACTTC
TRBJ2-3,TRBV18,-,few,CASSPLPRGASTDTQYF,TGTGCCAGCTCCCCGCTACCACGGGGGGCTAGCACAGATACGCAGTATTTT
TRBJ1-6,TRBV7-9,TRBD1,-,CASSYWDRGTPLHF,TGTGCCAGCAGCTACTGGGACAGGGGGACTCCCCTCCACTTT
TRBJ1-3,TRBV19,-,-,CASQAPRSGVSGNTIYF,TGTGCCAGTCAAGCCCCTCGGTCAGGGGTCTCTGGAAACACCATATATTTT
TRBJ2-3,TRBV6-6,-,once,CASSPTGLDTQYF,TGTGCCAGCAGCCCAACAGGGTTGGATACGCAGTATTTT
TRBJ1-3,TRBV15,-,-,CATSRDPGAGNTIYF,TGTGCCACCAGCAGAGACCCGGGAGCTGGAAACACCATATATTTT
TRBJ2-7,TRBV5-6,-,-,CASSWGRGYEQYF,TGTGCCAGCAGCTGGGGGCGGGGTTACGAGCAGTACTTC
TRBJ1-2,TRBV2,TRBD1,-,CASRPRTGAGGYTF,TGTGCCAGCAGACCCAGGACAGGGGCGGGGGGCTACACCTTC
TRBJ1-2,TRBV7-2,TRBD1,few,CASSLSTGPDYGYTF,TGTGCCAGCAGCTTATCGACAGGGCCGGACTATGGCTACACCTTC
TRBJ1-1,TRBV7-2,-,-,CASSGPPLNTEAFF,TGTGCCAGCAGCGGGCCGCCCCTGAACACTGAAGCTTTCTTT
TRBJ2-3,TRBV5-4,-,-,CASSASGSSTDTQYF,TGTGCCAGCAGCGCAAGCGGGTCAAGCACAGATACGCAGTATTTT
TRBJ1-1,TRBV30,-,once,CACNPDTEAFF,TGTGCCTGCAACCCAGACACTGAAGCTTTCTTT
TRBJ2-5,TRBV5-8,TRBD1,once,CASSSGQGAGETQYF,TGTGCCAGCAGCTCTGGACAGGGGGCAGGGGAGACCCAGTACTTC
TRBJ1-1,TRBV29-1,-,-,CSGTWGGYTEAFF,TGCAGCGGGACGTGGGGGGGCTACACTGAAGCTTTCTTT
TRBJ1-3,TRBV11-2,TRBD1,-,CASSEGTGWGNTIYF,TGTGCCAGCAGCGAAGGGACAGGGTGGGGAAACACCATATATTTT
TRBJ1-2,TRBV4-1,TRBD1,-,CASSQDRGSYGYTF,TGCGCCAGCAGCCAAGACAGGGGGAGCTATGGCTACACCTTC
TRBJ2-5,TRBV5-6,-,-,CASSTGQNQETQYF,TGTGCCAGCAGCACCGGACAGAACCAAGAGACCCAGTACTTC
TRBJ2-7,TRBV5-4,TRBD1,-,CASSFPYRGFTYEQYF,TGTGCCAGCAGCTTCCCTTACAGGGGTTTCACCTACGAGCAGTACTTC
TRBJ2-7,TRBV30,-,-,CAWSAGSHMYEQYF,TGTGCCTGGAGTGCAGGGTCCCATATGTACGAGCAGTACTTC
TRBJ1-3,TRBV7-2,-,-,CASSLFPPNSGNTIYF,TGTGCCAGCAGCTTATTCCCCCCCAACTCTGGAAACACCATATATTTT
TRBJ2-1,TRBV18,TRBD1,-,CASSPPNRGIVNEQFF,TGTGCCAGCTCACCACCGAACAGGGGAATTGTGAATGAGCAGTTCTTC
TRBJ1-2,TRBV28,TRBD1,-,CASRRTGYGYTF,TGTGCCAGCAGACGGACAGGCTATGGCTACACCTTC
TRBJ2-2,TRBV7-2,-,-,CASSLVVAGTGELFF,TGTGCCAGCAGCTTAGTAGTGGCGGGCACCGGGGAGCTGTTTTTT
TRBJ1-5,TRBV7-2,-,-,CASSLYGGNNQPQHF,TGTGCCAGCAGCCTATACGGCGGTAACAATCAGCCCCAGCATTTT
TRBJ2-5,TRBV5-1,-,-,CASSRDGNYQETQYF,TGCGCCAGCAGCAGGGACGGAAATTACCAAGAGACCCAGTACTTC
TRBJ2-7,TRBV3-1/TRBV3-2,-,-,CASSQSGTYEQYF,TGTGCCAGCAGCCAATCGGGGACCTACGAGCAGTACTTC
TRBJ2-3,TRBV6-5,TRBD1,-,CASSLSGTGISNTQYF,TGTGCCAGCAGTTTATCCGGGACAGGGATTTCAAATACGCAGTATTTT
TRBJ2-3,TRBV5-1,TRBD2,-,CASSFSGGDTQYF,TGCGCCAGCAGCTTTAGCGGGGGGGATACGCAGTATTTT
TRBJ2-1,TRBV6-4,-,-,CASSEYRAASYNEQFF,TGTGCCAGCAGTGAATACAGGGCGGCCTCCTACAATGAGCAGTTCTTC
TRBJ1-3,TRBV5-5,-,-,CASSQGPNSGNTIYF,TGTGCCAGCAGCCAAGGTCCTAACTCTGGAAACACCATATATTTT
TRBJ1-5,TRBV19,-,-,CASSILDNQPQHF,TGTGCCAGTAGTATCTTGGACAATCAGCCCCAGCATTTT
TRBJ1-2,TRBV7-2,-,-,CASSLGGDNYGYTF,TGTGCCAGCAGCTTGGGGGGAGATAACTATGGCTACACCTTC
TRBJ1-1,TRBV6-1,-,-,CASSPPDTEAFF,TGTGCCAGCAGTCCCCCGGACACTGAAGCTTTCTTT
TRBJ1-1,TRBV9,-,-,CASSVDGAGSSEAFF,TGTGCCAGCAGCGTTGACGGGGCCGGCAGCTCTGAAGCTTTCTTT
TRBJ1-6,TRBV10-2,-,-,CASSDLGTVVNSPLHF,TGCGCCAGCAGTGACTTGGGGACGGTGGTTAATTCACCCCTCCACTTT
TRBJ2-7,TRBV6-5,TRBD1,-,CASKTGTANYEQYF,TGTGCCAGCAAAACCGGGACAGCGAACTACGAGCAGTACTTC
TRBJ2-3,TRBV11-3,TRBD2,-,CASSLGGGQNTQYF,TGTGCCAGCAGCTTAGGCGGGGGTCAAAATACGCAGTATTTT
TRBJ2-5,TRBV28,-,-,CASSTQETQYF,TGTGCCAGCAGTACTCAAGAGACCCAGTACTTC
TRBJ2-7,TRBV3-1/TRBV3-2,-,-,CASSQESGNTIF,TGTGCCAGCAGCCAAGAGTCCGGAAATACCATCTTC
TRBJ2-2,TRBV7-9,-,-,CASSPIYGELFF,TGTGCCAGCAGCCCAATATACGGGGAGCTGTTTTTT
TRBJ2-3,TRBV2,TRBD2,-,CASTGGSARRDTQYF,TGTGCCTCCACGGGGGGGTCGGCCCGTCGGGATACGCAGTATTTT
TRBJ1-4,TRBV6-5,-,few,CASMMGEKLFF,TGTGCCAGCATGATGGGTGAAAAACTGTTTTTT
TRBJ2-7,TRBV7-6,-,-,CASSFLGTPRPYEQYF,TGTGCCAGCAGCTTCTTGGGGACCCCGCGCCCCTACGAGCAGTACTTC